This T cell receptor beta chain was recorded in a study of T cell changes during pregnancy in multiple sclerosis. Data came from immunoSEQ multiplex PCR; TCRdb stores just in-frame clones and leaves some out. Here the sample spans roughly 110,000 clones, about 94% being singletons. This sequence originates from a female donor with multiple sclerosis, enrolled in a pregnancy study. The sequences come from peripheral blood, collected in the third trimester of pregnancy.

CDR3 coding DNA: TGTGCCAGCAGCTCGGGCGGGGCATGGCTAGATACGCAGTATTTT. The encoded protein is CASSSGGAWLDTQYF. The rearrangement joins TRBV9 to TRBJ2-3; possibly TRBD2 for D (6 bases). CDR3 length: 15 amino acids. V lost 4 bases and J 5 bases, leaving 17 bases between the germline ends. Germline-derived CDR1 and CDR2 are SGDLS and YYNGEE.